This T cell receptor beta chain appears in the sequencing data of a study of T cell responses to AZD1222 COVID-19 vaccine (dated by TCRdb to the early 2020s). Study-level background: TCR sequencing covered 233 trial participants: 207 given two doses of AZD1222 and 26 given two doses of MenACWY control vaccine. Enrollment into the trials was organized by age into subgroups of 18-55, 56-69 and 70-plus years, and those subgroups contained roughly 140, 27 and 60 TCR-sequenced participants, respectively.

The CDR3 regions of human TCRbeta chains were analyzed by immunosequencing. The authors' pipeline ran thus. TCRs in the repertoires were compared against a reference library of SARS-CoV-2-specific TCRs that had been generated with the MIRA antigen-specificity platform. Breadth was defined as the fraction of unique TCRs that were SARS-CoV-2-associated, and depth was defined as the fraction of total T cells that were SARS-CoV-2-associated. Using the MIRA data, every spike-specific TCR was mapped to the spike region that the TCR reacted to and assigned to either a CD4 or a CD8 class. Log10-transformed breadth and depth values were compared by one-way ANOVA with Sidak's multiple comparisons tests. In TCRdb, the immuneACCESS table is reduced to in-frame sequences with V and J assigned. These tables do not hold every clone; where another copy was compared, an unresolved V gene accounts for under half, and the others remain unexplained. V, J and clone size are those of that table, while D and trimming were read from the DNA. This sample has some 180,000 clones in its table, and about 93% of those were observed once. The ten biggest clones cover about 1% of the sample.

Per the publication, the time point label means: about 28 days (+/-7) after the second vaccine dose. The treatment or condition label corresponds to: meningococcal conjugate vaccine given as trial control. Vaccinee samples were obtained from the UK trials COV001 and COV002, which included a single-blind randomized controlled phase 2/3 trial of AZD1222 (ChAdOx1 nCoV-19) in healthy adults. Trial participant PBMC samples were collected at day 0 and day 28 after the second dose for TCRbeta chain sequencing. V is clipped by 3 bases and J by 2 bases, and the sequence between their germline boundaries is 10 bases long. The germline V gene (reference sequence) provides CDR1 LNHDA and CDR2 SQIVND. The CDR3, cysteine through phenylalanine, is 14 amino acids long. Of all the DNA, just the CDR3 is kept, 42 bases in frame from base 1. Notes on this clone: There is no known antigen for this receptor. Nothing much larger sits one base from this clone, and base qualities are not available.

The study at large found these results: Only five or six AZD1222 recipients were SARS-CoV-2 seropositive at baseline, limiting conclusions about previously exposed vaccinees. Epitopes outside the regions mutated in the B.1.351 and B.1.1.7 variants were reportedly recognized by nearly half of the unique spike-specific TCRs. The 56-69-year group was small, and its depth increase did not reach significance, likely because of low power. Participants were mostly white British and included more females than males, and it was suggested by the authors that clonal diversity may have been underestimated. Because no day 14 peak-response samples were available, the repertoires could be characterized only after the peak T cell response. Spike-specific TCR breadth and depth rose significantly after two AZD1222 doses compared with day 0 and with MenACWY recipients. The vaccine-associated CD4 TCRs covered the entire spike protein, and the dominant responses fell in regions 160-218 and 743-854.

This receptor was taken from an adult who received the MenACWY meningococcal vaccine as a control. The rearrangement joined TRBV19 to TRBJ1-2; D gene: possibly TRBD1, on 6 matching bases. The specimen comprised peripheral blood, sampled 28 days after the second dose of the MenACWY control vaccine. The base sequence is TGTGCCAGTAGTATTAGCGGGGGCAACTATGGCTACACCTTC. It translates to CASSISGGNYGYTF.